The 5 T cell receptor beta chains presented below share a single source sample, sequenced in a study of T-cell memory formation after mild COVID-19. TCRdb analysed the 5' RACE reads with MiXCR anew, one entry per CDR3 protein. This sample has about 200,000 distinct CDR3 sequences, with 18% found just once. Source material: PBMCs or a T cell subset sorted from them (not recorded which). These TCRs come from an adult woman who had mild COVID-19 (a few samples of this study predate the infection). Cell type and time point are not known.

The chain combines TRBV9 with TRBJ2-7; D might be TRBD1 or TRBD2, each matching 5 bases. Trimming stripped 0 bases from V and 6 bases from J, with 7 bases between. The CDR3 has 12 residues. The V gene's germline CDR1 is SGDLS and CDR2 YYNGEE. The CDR3 here is CASSVARGEQYF. The CDR3 DNA reads TGTGCCAGCAGCGTAGCGAGGGGCGAGCAGTACTTC.

This clonotype was seen a few times. The rearrangement joins TRBV21-1 to TRBJ1-1; the DNA was not compared with TRBD1, the D call given in the table. TRBV21-1 is termed a pseudogene. The CDR3 is 13 residues long. The CDR3 is CASSKGLGGEAFF. The CDR3 nucleotides are TGTGCCAGCAGCAAAGGGTTGGGCGGTGAAGCTTTCTTT.

This clonotype was seen only once. V usage is TRBV19 and J usage is TRBJ2-5; 8 bases map to TRBD2. The CDR3 has 15 amino acids. Germline V gene sequence: CDR1 LNHDA, CDR2 SQIVND (reference sequence). The V gene end was trimmed by 7 bases and the J gene end by 1 base; junction bases not matched to a gene: 8. The CDR3 DNA reads as TGTGCCAGTAAGGGGACGGGAGGGGTCCAAGAGACCCAGTACTTC. This gives the protein CASKGTGGVQETQYF.

The chain uses TRBV30 and TRBJ1-2; D gene ambiguous. The CDR3 consists of 13 residues. Trimming shortened V by 4 bases and J by 0 bases, and 9 bases separated the two germline ends. Germline V gives CDR1 GTSNPN, CDR2 SVGIG (reference sequence). This chain's CDR3 is CAWTRDPNYGYTF. The DNA for the CDR3 is TGTGCCTGGACGCGCGACCCTAACTATGGCTACACCTTC. Full variable domain (outside the CDR3, taken from reference TRBV30 and TRBJ1-2): SQTIHQWPATLVQPVGSPLSLECTVEGTSNPNLYWYRQAAGRGLQLLFYSVGIGQISSEVPQNLSASRPQDRQFILSSKKLLLSDSGFYLCAWTRDPNYGYTFGSGTRLTVV.

This clonotype was recorded a few times. This chain uses TRBV6-1 with TRBJ2-6; possibly TRBD2 for D (5 bases). The CDR3 is 16 residues long. Germline V gene lookup returns CDR1 MNHNS and CDR2 SASEGT. Between the trimmed V and J ends, which lost 1 base and 0 bases, there was a span of 7 bases. CDR3 DNA sequence: TGTGCCAGCAGTGAAGTTCGGGGCTCTGGGGCCAACGTCCTGACTTTC. Protein: CASSEVRGSGANVLTF.